Given below is one T cell receptor (beta chain) in context. The antigen is not known. The CDR3 has 15 residues. The V gene's germline CDR1 is SEHNR and CDR2 FQNEAQ (reference sequence). Trimming cost V 5 bases and J 4 bases; bases outside gene matches: 9. The study made its TCR cDNA through 5'RACE template switching. That step introduced a universal primer site along with UMIs. TCRdb reanalysed the 5' RACE reads using MiXCR and keeps one entry per CDR3 protein. The sample has some 320,000 distinct CDR3 sequences; around a tenth are singletons. This record belongs to a study of T cells after yellow fever vaccination. Study information: SMART-Seq v4 Ultra Low Input served to prepare low-cell-number fractions.

General study results and limits: Most clones from primary vaccination were detected again post-booster (roughly 96% CD4, about 85% CD8).

The clonotype originates from a man between 18 and 29 years old who received the YFV17D yellow fever vaccine. This chain links TRBV7-9 with TRBJ2-7; 9 bases are a match to TRBD1. This specimen was CD4+ T cells sorted from PBMCs, taken 45 days after the yellow fever booster vaccination. The CDR3, as DNA: TGTGCCAGCAGCGCGAAACCGGGACAGGGATACGAGCAGTACTTC. It specifies CASSAKPGQGYEQYF.